This T cell receptor (beta chain) is drawn from a study of beta chain features in type 1 diabetes. A word on this clone: Its antigen remains unidentified.

V was pared by 5 bases and J by 8 bases, with 19 bases between. This CDR3 has 14 residues. The germline CDR1 and CDR2 sequences are GTSNPN and SVGIG (reference sequence). Since all of the isolated RNA was reverse transcribed, expressed TCRB transcripts were what got sequenced. The data were produced by immunoSEQ multiplex PCR, yet TCRdb's version contains in-frame clones alone and is incomplete. The table shows 600,000 to 700,000 clones, with roughly an eighth occurring only once. Study conclusions and caveats: All four CD4+ subsets of Type 1 diabetes patients contained TCRB CDR3s that were moderately but significantly shorter.

Sequences were obtained from naive CD4+ T cells from blood. The receptor was derived from a man between 18 and 35 years old with type 1 diabetes. The V call is TRBV30, the J call TRBJ2-1; D is undetermined. The CDR3 DNA reads as TGTGCCTGGGACACCGGGCCAGCCATTGATGAGCAGTTCTTC. Amino acid sequence: CAWDTGPAIDEQFF.